The clone carrying this T cell receptor (beta chain) was seen ten or more times. Its target is not known. This record comes from a study of early T cells in non-severe SARS-CoV-2 infection. Overall study: Sequencing used unsorted whole-blood bulk RNA, so chains lack pairing.

The CDR3 spans 13 residues. The germline gives CDR1 MNHEY, CDR2 SMNVEV (reference sequence). V lost 0 bases to trimming and J lost 12 bases, with 15 bases between them. Study-level results: Matching against VDJdb likely underestimated virus-specific expansions, favoring anti-spike CD8.

Tagging with unique molecular identifiers was applied to individual cDNA molecules. TCRdb itself ran the 5' RACE reads through MiXCR, one entry per CDR3 protein. The sample comprises 35,000 to 50,000 distinct CDR3 sequences, less than 8.5% of which are singletons, and around 4.5% rests with the top ten. The gene calls are TRBV27 and TRBJ2-7; the D call may be TRBD1 or TRBD2 (5 bases each). The sample consisted of whole blood. The origin of this receptor is an adult who was a healthcare worker with PCR-confirmed SARS-CoV-2 infection or an uninfected control (not recorded which). CDR3 region: CASSLSTGRPLYF. The DNA of the CDR3 is TGTGCCAGCAGTTTATCTACGGGGCGCCCGCTGTACTTC.